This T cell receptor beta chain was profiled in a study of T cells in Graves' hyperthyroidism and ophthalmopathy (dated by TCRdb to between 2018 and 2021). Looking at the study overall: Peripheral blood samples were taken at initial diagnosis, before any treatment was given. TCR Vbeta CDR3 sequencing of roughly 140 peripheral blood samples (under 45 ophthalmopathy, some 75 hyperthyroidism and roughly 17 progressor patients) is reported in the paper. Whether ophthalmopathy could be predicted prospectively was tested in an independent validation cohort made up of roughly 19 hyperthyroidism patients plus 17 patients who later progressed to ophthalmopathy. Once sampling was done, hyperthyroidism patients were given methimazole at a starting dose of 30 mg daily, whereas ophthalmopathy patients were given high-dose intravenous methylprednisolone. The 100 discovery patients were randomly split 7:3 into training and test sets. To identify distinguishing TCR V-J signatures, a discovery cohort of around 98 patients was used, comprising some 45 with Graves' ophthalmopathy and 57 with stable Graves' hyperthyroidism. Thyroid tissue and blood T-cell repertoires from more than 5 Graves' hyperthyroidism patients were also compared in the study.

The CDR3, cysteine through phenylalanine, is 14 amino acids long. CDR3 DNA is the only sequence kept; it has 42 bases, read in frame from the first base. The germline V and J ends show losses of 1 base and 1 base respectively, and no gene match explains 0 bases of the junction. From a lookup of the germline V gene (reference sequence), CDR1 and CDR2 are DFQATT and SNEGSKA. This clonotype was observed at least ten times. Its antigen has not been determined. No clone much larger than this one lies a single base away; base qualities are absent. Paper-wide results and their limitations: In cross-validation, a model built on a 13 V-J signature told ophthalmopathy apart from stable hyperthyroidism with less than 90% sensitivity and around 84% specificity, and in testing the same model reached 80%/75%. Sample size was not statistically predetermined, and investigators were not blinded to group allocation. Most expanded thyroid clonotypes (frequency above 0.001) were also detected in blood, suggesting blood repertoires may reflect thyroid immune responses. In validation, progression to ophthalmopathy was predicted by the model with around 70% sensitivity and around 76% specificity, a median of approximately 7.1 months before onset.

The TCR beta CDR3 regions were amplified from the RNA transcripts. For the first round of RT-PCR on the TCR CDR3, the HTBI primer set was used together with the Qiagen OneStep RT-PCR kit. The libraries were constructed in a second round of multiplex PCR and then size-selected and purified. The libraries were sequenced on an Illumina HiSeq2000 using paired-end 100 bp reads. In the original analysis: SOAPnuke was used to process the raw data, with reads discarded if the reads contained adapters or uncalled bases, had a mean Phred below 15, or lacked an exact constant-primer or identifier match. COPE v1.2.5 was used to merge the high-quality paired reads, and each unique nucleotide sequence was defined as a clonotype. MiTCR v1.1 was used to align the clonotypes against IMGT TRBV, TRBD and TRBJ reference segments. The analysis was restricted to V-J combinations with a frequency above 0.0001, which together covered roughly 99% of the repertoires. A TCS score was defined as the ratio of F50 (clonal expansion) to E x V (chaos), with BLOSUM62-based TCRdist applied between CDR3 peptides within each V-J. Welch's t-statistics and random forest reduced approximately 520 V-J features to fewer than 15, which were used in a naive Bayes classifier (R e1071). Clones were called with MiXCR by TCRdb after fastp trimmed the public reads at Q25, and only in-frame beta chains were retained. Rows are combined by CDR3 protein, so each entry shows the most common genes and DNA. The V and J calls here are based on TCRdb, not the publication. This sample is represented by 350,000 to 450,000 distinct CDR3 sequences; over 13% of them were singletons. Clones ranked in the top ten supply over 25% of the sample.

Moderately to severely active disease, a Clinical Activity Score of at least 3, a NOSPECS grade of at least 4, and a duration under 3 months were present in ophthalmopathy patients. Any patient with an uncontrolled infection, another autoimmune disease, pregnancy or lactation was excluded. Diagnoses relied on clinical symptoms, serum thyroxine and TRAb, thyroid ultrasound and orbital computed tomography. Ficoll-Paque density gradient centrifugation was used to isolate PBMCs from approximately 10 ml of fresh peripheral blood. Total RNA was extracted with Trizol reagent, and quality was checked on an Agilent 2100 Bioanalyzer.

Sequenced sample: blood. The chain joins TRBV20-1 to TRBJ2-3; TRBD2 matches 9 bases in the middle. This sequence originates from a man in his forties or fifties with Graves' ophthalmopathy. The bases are TGCAGTGCTAGAGGGACTAGCGGCACAGATACGCAGTATTTT. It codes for CSARGTSGTDTQYF.